Shown below are 17 T cell receptor beta chains from a single sample sequenced in a study of shared T cell receptors in the human thymus. Profiled with immunoSEQ multiplex PCR; TCRdb holds only in-frame clones, not every one. The repertoire has approximately 730,000 clones, approximately 85% of them found once; the top ten carry more than 0.008%. Another study also made use of these data, one on human thymus T cells.

The sample comprised thymocytes. These receptors came from a girl under two years old with a congenital heart defect.

As for this clone: The identical CDR3 is also encoded by other nucleotide sequences in the sample. The V and J genes are TRBV27 and TRBJ2-5; D unclear. Germline V gives CDR1 MNHEY, CDR2 SMNVEV (reference sequence). V shed 3 bases and J shed 5 bases, with 4 bases lying between them. The CDR3 runs to 11 residues. The CDR3 here is CASSFRETQYF. As DNA, the CDR3 is TGTGCCAGCAGTTTCCGGGAGACCCAGTACTTC.

The chain is built from TRBV7-8 and TRBJ1-1; 10 bases match TRBD1. CDR1 SGHVS and CDR2 FQNEAQ come from the germline V gene. The V gene end was trimmed by 0 bases and the J gene end by 6 bases; junction bases not matched to a gene: 13. This CDR3 is 18 amino acids long. DNA for the CDR3: TGTGCCAGCAGCTTAGCCCCTCTACCCGGGACAGGGGTCTCTGAAGCTTTCTTT. Translating it yields CASSLAPLPGTGVSEAFF.

The chain carries TRBV2 and TRBJ2-1, with a weak D call TRBD2 (7 bases). The CDR3 has 13 residues. Per the germline V gene, CDR1 is SNHLY and CDR2 is FYNNEI. V lost 9 bases to trimming and J lost 10 bases, with 19 bases between them. CDR3 loop: CARAGAAVGEQFF. In nucleotides, the CDR3 is TGTGCCAGGGCGGGGGCGGCGGTTGGCGAGCAGTTCTTC.

The chain employs TRBV11-3 and TRBJ2-2; D remains ambiguous. Germline CDR1 is SGHNT and CDR2 is YENEEA. The CDR3 sequence is 13 residues long. The V end was cut by 3 bases, the J end by 2 bases, with 4 bases between. CDR3 DNA: TGTGCCAGCAGCTTGAGAAACACCGGGGAGCTGTTTTTT. Its protein product is CASSLRNTGELFF.

The chain links TRBV18 to TRBJ2-1, with a possible D match to TRBD1 (5 bases). The germline V gene has CDR1 KGHSH and CDR2 LQKENI. The ends were cut back, 0 bases at V and 8 bases at J, with 11 bases in the middle. This CDR3 is built from 14 residues. This CDR3 is CASSPPPRADEQFF. The CDR3 nucleotides read TGTGCCAGCTCACCACCTCCCAGGGCTGATGAGCAGTTCTTC.

The chain has TRBV28 and TRBJ1-5; 7 bases fit TRBD1. Germline-derived CDR1 and CDR2 are MDHEN and SYDVKM. J gave up 6 bases and V 2 bases, and 7 bases lay outside the gene matches. The CDR3 is made up of 15 amino acids. The CDR3 DNA is TGTGCCAGCAGTTTAGGCAGGGGGATTGGTCAGCCCCAGCATTTT. Translation: CASSLGRGIGQPQHF.

The V gene is TRBV10-3, the J gene TRBJ1-1; D gene unclear. V was shortened by 4 bases and J by 1 base, with 19 bases between the two germline ends. CDR3 length equals 17 residues. CDR1 is ENHRY and CDR2 is SYGVKD in the germline V gene. The CDR3 loop reads CAISVLSGPLGNTEAFF. CDR3 bases: TGTGCCATCAGTGTCCTATCGGGTCCGTTGGGGAACACTGAAGCTTTCTTT.

This clone occurred a few times. The CDR3 sequence is CASSLGAGVDTEAFF. The CDR3 region has the DNA TGTGCCAGCAGCTTAGGCGCAGGGGTGGACACTGAAGCTTTCTTT. V gene TRBV7-9 combines with J gene TRBJ1-1; a weak D match, TRBD1 (6 bases). With 1 base removed from V and 3 bases from J, the gap between germline ends came to 12 bases. This CDR3 region has 15 residues. Germline CDR1 reads SEHNR; CDR2 reads FQNEAQ (reference sequence).

The CDR3 DNA sequence: TGTGCCAGCAGTCCCCGCGTCCAGGGGGGCACTGAAGCTTTCTTT. This encodes CASSPRVQGGTEAFF. J is TRBJ1-1 and V is TRBV6-1; 7 nucleotides align to TRBD1. Germline trimming cut 5 bases from V and 4 bases from J; bases unmatched to any gene: 10. CDR3 length: 15 amino acids. The V gene's germline CDR1 is MNHNS and CDR2 SASEGT.

The chain links TRBV28 to TRBJ1-1; 7 bases fit TRBD1. V gave up 4 bases and J gave up 5 bases; unmatched junction bases: 16. Per the germline V gene, CDR1 is MDHEN and CDR2 is SYDVKM. The CDR3 totals 17 residues. The CDR3 DNA sequence: TGTGCCAGCAGTTCGACCCAGACAGGGACGGTAGGGACTGAAGCTTTCTTT. Translated, it gives CASSSTQTGTVGTEAFF.

The chain uses TRBV7-4 and TRBJ2-7, with TRBD2 as a possible D gene (6 bases). Deletions cut 3 bases from V and 0 bases from J, with 12 bases between. The CDR3 consists of 15 residues. Per the germline V gene, CDR1 is SGHVT and CDR2 is SQSDAQ. CDR3 in amino acids: CASSFDAGNSYEQYF. The CDR3 DNA follows: TGTGCCAGCAGCTTCGACGCGGGGAACTCCTACGAGCAGTACTTC. The full variable domain, completed using reference TRBV7-4 and TRBJ2-7, is GAGVSQSPRYKVAKRGRDVALRCDSISGHVTLYWYRQTLGQGSEVLTYSQSDAQRDKSGRPSGRFSAERPERSVSTLKIQRTEQGDSAVYLCASSFDAGNSYEQYFGPGTRLTVT.

The chain combines TRBV18 with TRBJ1-1; a possible D gene is TRBD1 (5 bases). The CDR3 consists of 15 residues. The V gene's germline CDR1 is KGHSH and CDR2 LQKENI. V was cut by 2 bases and J by 7 bases, with 17 bases left in between. Here the CDR3 DNA reads TGTGCCAGCTCACCAGGGGCAGCCATCTGGGATGAAGCTTTCTTT. It translates to CASSPGAAIWDEAFF.

The chain couples TRBV6-1 to TRBJ1-2; 9 nucleotides match TRBD1. The germline gives CDR1 MNHNS, CDR2 SASEGT. The CDR3 loop spans 12 amino acids. Trimming at V came to 6 bases and at J to 14 bases, leaving 10 bases not matched to a gene. The DNA of the CDR3 is TGTGCCAGCAGCGGACAGGGGCCTTTCTTGACCTTC. Protein: CASSGQGPFLTF.

In its sample, this clone was seen once. The chain joins TRBV14 to TRBJ2-1; 15 positions match TRBD2. The germline V gene encodes CDR1 SGHDN and CDR2 FVKESK. V was clipped by 0 bases and J by 4 bases; unmatched bases: 4. The CDR3 spans 18 residues. Here the CDR3 reads CASSQDMGLAGGYNEQFF. CDR3 DNA sequence: TGTGCCAGCAGCCAAGACATGGGACTAGCGGGGGGATACAATGAGCAGTTCTTC.

This chain connects TRBV28 to TRBJ1-1, with D uncertain. With 7 bases removed from V and 4 bases from J, the gap between germline ends came to 16 bases. From germline, CDR1 is MDHEN and CDR2 SYDVKM. This CDR3 contains 14 residues. The CDR3 sequence: CASKPGVLITEAFF. The CDR3 nucleotides read TGTGCCAGCAAACCGGGAGTTTTGATCACTGAAGCTTTCTTT.

The rearrangement links TRBV11-2 to TRBJ2-3; possibly TRBD2 for D (5 bases). The CDR3 has 18 residues. V was clipped by 1 base and J by 0 bases, with 17 bases between them. Germline-derived CDR1 and CDR2 are SGHAT and FQNNGV. CDR3 bases: TGTGCCAGCAGCTTAGTCGACGGACTGAAGATTAGCACAGATACGCAGTATTTT. Translating it yields CASSLVDGLKISTDTQYF.

A few counts support this clone. The chain joins TRBV28 to TRBJ1-5; the D gene is possibly TRBD1 (5 bases). The ends were cut back, 3 bases at V and 3 bases at J, with 12 bases in the middle. The CDR3 sequence is 15 residues long. CDR1 is MDHEN, CDR2 SYDVKM, per germline. The DNA for the CDR3 is TGTGCCAGCAGTTTGGGCAGGGAATTCAATCAGCCCCAGCATTTT. The encoded protein is CASSLGREFNQPQHF.